Given below is one T cell receptor (beta chain) in context. Its target is unknown. Sequencing used immunoSEQ multiplex PCR; TCRdb keeps in-frame clones, though not all of them. The repertoire holds approximately 100,000 clones, with about 90% as singletons. The CDR3 extends over 17 amino acids. Trimming stripped 1 base from V and 1 base from J, with 14 bases between. Germline-derived CDR1 and CDR2 are KGHSH and LQKENI. This record comes from a study of T cell responses to AZD1222 COVID-19 vaccine. Study details: Some second doses came at about 4 weeks and others at about 12 weeks; these were pooled. Study-level points and caveats: Mostly white British, mostly female donors; authors suggested clonal diversity may be underestimated. Researchers took repertoire samples only after the peak T cell response had come.

The V gene is TRBV18, the J gene TRBJ1-5, with D tentatively TRBD1 (6 bases). The sequence came from an adult in good health. This material consisted of peripheral blood, taken on day 0 of AZD1222 vaccination. The CDR3 sequence is CASSPLLQGMSNQPQHF. As DNA, the CDR3 is TGTGCCAGCTCACCACTACTACAGGGTATGAGCAATCAGCCCCAGCATTTT. The complete variable domain, with remaining parts taken from reference TRBV18 and TRBJ1-5, reads NAGVMQNPRHLVRRRGQEARLRCSPMKGHSHVYWYRQLPEEGLKFMVYLQKENIIDESGMPKERFSAEFPKEGPSILRIQQVVRGDSAAYFCASSPLLQGMSNQPQHFGDGTRLSIL.